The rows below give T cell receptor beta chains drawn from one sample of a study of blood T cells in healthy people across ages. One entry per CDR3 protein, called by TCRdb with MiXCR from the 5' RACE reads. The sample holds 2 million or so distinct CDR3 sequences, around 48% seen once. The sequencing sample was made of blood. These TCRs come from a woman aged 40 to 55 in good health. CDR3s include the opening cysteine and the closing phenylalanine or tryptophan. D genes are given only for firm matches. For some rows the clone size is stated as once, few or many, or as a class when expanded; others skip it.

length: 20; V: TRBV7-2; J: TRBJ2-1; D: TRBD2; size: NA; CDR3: CASSRRIGTSGGAQYNEQFF; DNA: TGTGCCAGCAGCCGCAGGATCGGGACTAGCGGGGGGGCGCAATACAATGAGCAGTTCTTC
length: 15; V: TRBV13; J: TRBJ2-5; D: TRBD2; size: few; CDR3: CASGKTSENQETQYF; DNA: TGTGCCAGCGGGAAGACTAGCGAGAATCAAGAGACCCAGTACTTC
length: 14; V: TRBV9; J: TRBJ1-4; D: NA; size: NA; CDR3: CASSVGRFGGKLFF; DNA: TGTGCCAGCAGCGTAGGCCGGTTTGGGGGAAAACTGTTTTTT
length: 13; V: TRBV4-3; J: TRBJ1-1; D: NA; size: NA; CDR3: CASSVTGSTEAFF; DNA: TGCGCCAGCAGCGTGACAGGTAGCACTGAAGCTTTCTTT
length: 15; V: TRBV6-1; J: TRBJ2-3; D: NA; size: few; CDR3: CASSEAWGYTDTQYF; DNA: TGTGCCAGCAGTGAAGCGTGGGGTTACACAGATACGCAGTATTTT
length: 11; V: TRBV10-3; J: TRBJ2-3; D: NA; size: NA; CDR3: CAILRIDTQYF; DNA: TGTGCCATTCTACGCATAGATACGCAGTATTTT
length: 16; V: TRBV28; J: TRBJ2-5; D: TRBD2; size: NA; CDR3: CASIRTSADPQETQYF; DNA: TGTGCCAGCATTAGGACTAGCGCGGATCCCCAAGAGACCCAGTACTTC
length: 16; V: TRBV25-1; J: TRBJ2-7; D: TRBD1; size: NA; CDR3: CASSPSSGQGGHEQYF; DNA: TGTGCCAGCAGCCCTTCCTCGGGACAGGGCGGCCACGAGCAGTACTTC
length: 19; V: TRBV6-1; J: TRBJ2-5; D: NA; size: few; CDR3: CASSDRHGRVGGPQETQYF; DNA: TGTGCCAGCAGTGATCGGCACGGCCGAGTGGGGGGGCCCCAAGAGACCCAGTACTTC
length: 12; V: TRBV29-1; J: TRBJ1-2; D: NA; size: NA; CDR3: CSVEGQGRGYTF; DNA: TGCAGCGTTGAGGGCCAGGGACGTGGCTACACCTTC
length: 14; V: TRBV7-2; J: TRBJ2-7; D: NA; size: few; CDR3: CASSHGDNSYEQYF; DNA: TGTGCCAGCAGCCATGGGGACAACTCCTACGAGCAGTACTTC
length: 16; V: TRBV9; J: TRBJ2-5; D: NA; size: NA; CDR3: CASSPLGASIAETQYF; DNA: TGTGCCAGCAGCCCGCTTGGGGCCTCGATCGCAGAGACCCAGTACTTC
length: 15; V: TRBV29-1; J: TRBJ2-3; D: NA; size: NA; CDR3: CSVDRSSGFADTQYF; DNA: TGCAGCGTCGATCGTTCGTCGGGTTTCGCAGATACGCAGTATTTT
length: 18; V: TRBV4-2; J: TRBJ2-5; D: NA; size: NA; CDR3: CASSQGGTSRSSYNEQYF; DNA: TGTGCCAGCAGCCAAGGTGGGACATCCCGCAGCTCCTACAATGAGCAGTACTTC
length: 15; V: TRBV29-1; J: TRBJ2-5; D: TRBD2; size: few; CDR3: CSVVTSGGYQETQYF; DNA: TGCAGCGTTGTGACTAGCGGGGGGTACCAAGAGACCCAGTACTTC
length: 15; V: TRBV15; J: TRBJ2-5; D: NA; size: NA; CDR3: CATSDRGESYNEQYF; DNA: TGTGCCACCAGCGACCGGGGAGAATCCTACAATGAGCAGTACTTC
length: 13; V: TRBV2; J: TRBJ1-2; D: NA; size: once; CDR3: CAIQRGAGYGYTF; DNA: TGTGCCATCCAAAGGGGTGCGGGATATGGCTACACCTTC
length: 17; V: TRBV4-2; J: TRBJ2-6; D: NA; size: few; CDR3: CASSQEPGGTGANVLTF; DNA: TGTGCCAGCAGCCAAGAACCCGGCGGAACTGGGGCCAACGTCCTGACTTTC
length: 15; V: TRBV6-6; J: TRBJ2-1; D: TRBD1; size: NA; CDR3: CASISGTGGLNEQFF; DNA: TGTGCCAGCATCTCTGGGACAGGGGGTTTGAATGAGCAGTTCTTC
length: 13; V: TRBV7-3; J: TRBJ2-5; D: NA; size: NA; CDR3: CASSAGSPETQYF; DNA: TGTGCCAGCAGCGCCGGGAGTCCAGAGACCCAGTACTTC
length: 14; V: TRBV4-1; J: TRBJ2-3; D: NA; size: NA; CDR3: CASSRSPVADTQYF; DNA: TGCGCCAGCAGCCGAAGCCCGGTGGCAGATACGCAGTATTTT
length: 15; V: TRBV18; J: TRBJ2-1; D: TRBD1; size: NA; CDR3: CASSPQGGAYNEQYF; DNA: TGTGCTAGCTCACCACAGGGGGGTGCCTACAATGAGCAGTACTTT
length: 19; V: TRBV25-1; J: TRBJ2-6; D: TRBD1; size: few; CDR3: CASSAFGTGGASGANVLTF; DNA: TGTGCCAGCAGTGCGTTCGGTACAGGGGGCGCATCTGGGGCCAACGTCCTGACTTTC
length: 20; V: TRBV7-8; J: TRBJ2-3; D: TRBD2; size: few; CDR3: CASSSNLGLAGGPHTDTQYF; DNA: TGTGCCAGCAGCTCTAACCTGGGACTAGCGGGGGGCCCTCACACAGATACGCAGTATTTT
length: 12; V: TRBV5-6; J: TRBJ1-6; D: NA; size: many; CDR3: CASSSLSSPLHF; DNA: TGTGCCAGCAGCTCGCTTTCTTCACCCCTCCACTTT
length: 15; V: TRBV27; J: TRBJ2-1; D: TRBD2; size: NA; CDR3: CASSQRLAGFGEQFF; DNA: TGTGCCAGCAGTCAGAGACTAGCGGGGTTCGGTGAGCAGTTCTTC
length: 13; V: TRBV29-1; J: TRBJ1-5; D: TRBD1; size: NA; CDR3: CSVVQGHNQPQHF; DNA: TGCAGCGTTGTACAGGGGCACAATCAGCCCCAGCATTTT
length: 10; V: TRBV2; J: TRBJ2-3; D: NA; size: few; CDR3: CASLLATQYF; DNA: TGTGCCAGCCTTTTGGCTACGCAGTATTTT
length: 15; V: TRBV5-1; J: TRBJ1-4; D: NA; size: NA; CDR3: CASSLDPGKVEKLFF; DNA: TGCGCCAGCAGCTTGGATCCAGGGAAGGTAGAAAAACTGTTTTTT
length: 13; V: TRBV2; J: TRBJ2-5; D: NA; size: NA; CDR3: CASRRQAQETQYF; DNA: TGTGCCAGCAGAAGACAGGCCCAAGAGACCCAGTACTTC
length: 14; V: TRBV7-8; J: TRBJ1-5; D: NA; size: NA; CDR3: CASSLRATNQPQHF; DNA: TGTGCCAGCAGCTTAAGAGCCACTAATCAGCCCCAGCATTTT
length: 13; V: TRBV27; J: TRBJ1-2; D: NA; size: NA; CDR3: CASGPGPFYGYTF; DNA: TGTGCCAGCGGCCCAGGACCGTTCTATGGCTACACCTTC
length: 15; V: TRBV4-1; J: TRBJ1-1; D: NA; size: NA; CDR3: CASSQEGRGITEAFF; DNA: TGCGCCAGCAGCCAAGAGGGGCGAGGTATCACTGAAGCTTTCTTT
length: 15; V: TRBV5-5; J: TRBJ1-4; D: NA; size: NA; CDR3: CASRLGAALREKLFF; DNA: TGTGCCAGCAGACTGGGGGCAGCGCTCAGGGAAAAACTGTTTTTT
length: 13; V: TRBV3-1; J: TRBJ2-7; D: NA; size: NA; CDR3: CASSQATGCAQYF; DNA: TGTGCCAGCAGCCAAGCTACAGGGTGTGCGCAGTACTTC
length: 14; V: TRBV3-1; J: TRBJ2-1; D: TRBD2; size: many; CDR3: CASSPGLAGNEQFF; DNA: TGTGCCAGCAGCCCGGGACTAGCGGGCAATGAGCAGTTCTTC
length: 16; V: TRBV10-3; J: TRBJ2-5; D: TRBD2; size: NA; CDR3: CAISESVAGVEETQYF; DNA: TGTGCCATCAGTGAGTCCGTAGCGGGGGTCGAAGAGACCCAGTACTTC